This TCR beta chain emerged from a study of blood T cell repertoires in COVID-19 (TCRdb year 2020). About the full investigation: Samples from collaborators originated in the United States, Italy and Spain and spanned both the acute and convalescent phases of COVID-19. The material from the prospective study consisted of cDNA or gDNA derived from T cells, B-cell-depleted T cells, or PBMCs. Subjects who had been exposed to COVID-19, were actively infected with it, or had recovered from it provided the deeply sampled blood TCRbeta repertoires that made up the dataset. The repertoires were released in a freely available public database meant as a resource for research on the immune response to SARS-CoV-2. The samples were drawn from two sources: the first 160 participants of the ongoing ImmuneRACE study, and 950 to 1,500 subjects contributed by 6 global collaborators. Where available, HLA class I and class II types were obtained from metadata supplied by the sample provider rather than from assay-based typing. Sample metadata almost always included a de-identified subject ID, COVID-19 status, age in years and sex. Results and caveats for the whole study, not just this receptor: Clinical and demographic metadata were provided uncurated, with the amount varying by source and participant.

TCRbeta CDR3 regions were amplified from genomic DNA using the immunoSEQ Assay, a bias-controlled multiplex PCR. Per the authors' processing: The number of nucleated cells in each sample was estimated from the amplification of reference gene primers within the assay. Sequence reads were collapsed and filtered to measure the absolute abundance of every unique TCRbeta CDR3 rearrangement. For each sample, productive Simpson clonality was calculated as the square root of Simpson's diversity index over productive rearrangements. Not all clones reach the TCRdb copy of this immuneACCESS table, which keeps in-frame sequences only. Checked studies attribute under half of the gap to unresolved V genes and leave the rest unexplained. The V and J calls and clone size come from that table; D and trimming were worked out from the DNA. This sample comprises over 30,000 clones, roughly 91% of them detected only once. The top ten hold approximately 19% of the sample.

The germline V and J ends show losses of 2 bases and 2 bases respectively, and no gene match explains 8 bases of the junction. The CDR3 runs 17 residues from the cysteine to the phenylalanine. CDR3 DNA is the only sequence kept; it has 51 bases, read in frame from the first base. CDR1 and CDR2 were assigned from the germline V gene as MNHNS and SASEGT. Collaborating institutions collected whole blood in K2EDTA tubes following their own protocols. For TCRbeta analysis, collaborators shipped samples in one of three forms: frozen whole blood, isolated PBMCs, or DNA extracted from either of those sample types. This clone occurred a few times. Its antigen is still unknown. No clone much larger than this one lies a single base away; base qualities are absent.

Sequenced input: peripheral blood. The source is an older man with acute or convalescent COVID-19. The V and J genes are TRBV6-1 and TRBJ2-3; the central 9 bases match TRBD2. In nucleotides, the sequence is TGTGCCAGCAGTGAATGGGGAAGCGGGGGGTCCACAGATACGCAGTATTTT. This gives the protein CASSEWGSGGSTDTQYF.